This TCR beta chain was sequenced for a study of blood T cell repertoires in COVID-19. Study overall: From the United States, Italy and Spain came samples of acute and convalescent COVID-19.

Germline loops: CDR1 SQVTM, CDR2 ANQGSEA. The CDR3 is 14 amino acids. V lost 4 bases, J lost 2 bases, and 7 bases stayed unmatched. Source study methods: Cell counts per sample came from amplifying reference gene primers. Profiling relied on immunoSEQ multiplex PCR, and the TCRdb table lists in-frame clones only, not all of them. V, J and clone size are those of that table, while D and trimming were read from the DNA. The data contain 150,000 or so clones, 81% of them singletons. The receptor was isolated from a human donor in a cohort sampled during active COVID-19. The rearrangement joins TRBV29-1 to TRBJ1-2, with 7 bases that match TRBD1. Material: peripheral blood. The CDR3, as DNA: TGCAGCGTTGGGGGGACAGAAATGAACTATGGCTACACCTTC. Translation gives CSVGGTEMNYGYTF.